One sample yielded the 7 T cell receptor beta chains listed below, sequenced in a study of a mutant IDH1 vaccine in newly diagnosed glioma. These TCRs are of unknown antigen specificity. Profiled with immunoSEQ multiplex PCR; TCRdb holds only in-frame clones, not every one. The table has tens of thousands of clones, over 70% seen once. Sample time point: week 47, end of study. The investigators gave 300 ug of mutant IDH1 20-mer peptide in each vaccine dose, together with topical imiquimod. The sequencing here drew on PBMCs, taken from a glioma patient whose treatment included an IDH1 peptide vaccine. These receptors all stem from a man aged 35 to 55 with glioma.

The chain has TRBV29-1 and TRBJ2-3, with D unresolved. In germline, CDR1 is SQVTM, CDR2 ANQGSEA. V was trimmed by 0 bases and J by 12 bases, leaving 16 bases between them. The CDR3 sequence is 13 residues long. The DNA of the CDR3 is TGCAGCGTTGAAGATGTCCTCAGCGACACCCAGTATTTT. Encoded protein: CSVEDVLSDTQYF.

CDR3 residues: CSVPDLISHEQFF. DNA for the CDR3: TGCAGCGTACCGGACCTAATAAGTCATGAGCAGTTCTTC. The V gene is TRBV29-1, the J gene TRBJ2-1; D not resolved. The germline CDR1 and CDR2 sequences are SQVTM and ANQGSEA. This CDR3 is 13 amino acids long. V was pared by 6 bases and J by 8 bases, with 17 bases between.

The V and J genes are TRBV2 and TRBJ2-2, with D tentatively TRBD2 (5 bases). Germline V gives CDR1 SNHLY, CDR2 FYNNEI. Trimming shortened V by 6 bases and J by 1 base, and 9 bases separated the two germline ends. This CDR3 is built from 14 residues. The CDR3 region is CASRAVQNTGELFF. CDR3 coding DNA: TGTGCCAGCAGAGCGGTTCAGAACACCGGGGAGCTGTTTTTT. Looking up the rest from reference TRBV2 and TRBJ2-2 gives the full variable domain: EPEVTQTPSHQVTQMGQEVILRCVPISNHLYFYWYRQILGQKVEFLVSFYNNEISEKSEIFDDQFSVERPDGSNFTLKIRSTKLEDSAMYFCASRAVQNTGELFFGEGSRLTVL.

The rearrangement uses TRBV11-2 and TRBJ2-7, with D perhaps being TRBD1 or TRBD2 (5 bases each). The CDR3 consists of 14 residues. CDR1 SGHAT and CDR2 FQNNGV come from the germline V gene. V lost 6 bases to trimming and J lost 6 bases, with 18 bases between them. CDR3 region: CASSSQGALGEQYV. In DNA, the CDR3 is TGTGCCAGCAGTTCCCAGGGAGCGCTTGGCGAGCAGTACGTC.

This chain joins TRBV7-9 and TRBJ2-3; possible D gene TRBD2, 5 bases. Germline V CDR1 and CDR2: SEHNR, FQNEAQ (reference sequence). This CDR3 is 16 amino acids long. Trimming stripped 1 base from V and 2 bases from J, with 13 bases between. The DNA of the CDR3 is TGTGCCAGCAGCTTAGAATGGGAGAAGGCCACAGATACGCAGTATTTT. The encoded protein is CASSLEWEKATDTQYF.

The rearrangement links TRBV30 to TRBJ2-5; 7 positions match TRBD2. Germline trimming cut 0 bases from V and 0 bases from J; bases unmatched to any gene: 10. This CDR3 contains 17 residues. Germline lookup yields CDR1 GTSNPN and CDR2 SVGIG (reference sequence). The CDR3 region is CAWSVSREDPYQETQYF. CDR3 sequence (DNA): TGTGCCTGGAGTGTTTCCCGGGAGGACCCGTACCAAGAGACCCAGTACTTC.

V usage is TRBV10-1 and J usage is TRBJ1-3, with D possibly matching TRBD1 (5 bases). CDR1 and CDR2 from the germline V gene are WNHNN and SYGVQD (reference sequence). With 3 bases removed from V and 2 bases from J, the gap between germline ends came to 8 bases. This CDR3 region has 14 residues. The CDR3 loop is CASSDGTAGNTIYF. DNA of the CDR3: TGCGCCAGCAGTGACGGGACCGCTGGAAACACCATATATTTT.